The next 17 T cell receptor beta chains were all read from a single sample in a study of control samples from healthy donors and cancer patients. Sequencing used immunoSEQ multiplex PCR; TCRdb keeps in-frame clones, though not all of them. This table holds about 180,000 clones, roughly nine tenths found once. The sample taken for sequencing was blood. These receptors were collected from a man in his thirties or forties in good health.

The rearrangement joins TRBV6-5 to TRBJ1-2; D gene ambiguous. The V end lost 0 bases, the J end lost 4 bases, and 12 bases lay between the germline ends. Germline CDR1 reads MNHEY; CDR2 reads SVGAGI. This CDR3 has 15 residues. CDR3 in DNA: TGTGCCAGCAGTTACTCCCTCCTGGGAGGCTATGGCTACACCTTC. This codes for CASSYSLLGGYGYTF.

The chain recombines TRBV7-9 with TRBJ2-5; 8 bases agree with TRBD1. Looked up from germline, CDR1 is SEHNR and CDR2 is FQNEAQ (reference sequence). This CDR3 is built from 15 residues. Unmatched junction bases numbered 13, after V lost 8 bases and J lost 5 bases. DNA of the CDR3: TGTGCCAGCTTACTTCAGGGGGCGGCAAGGGAGACCCAGTACTTC. This codes for CASLLQGAARETQYF.

This rearrangement joins TRBV4-1 to TRBJ2-3; the D gene is possibly TRBD1 (6 bases). Germline values: CDR1 MGHRA, CDR2 YSYEKL. This CDR3 is 14 amino acids long. V dropped 7 bases and J dropped 1 base, with 12 bases sitting between them. CDR3 nucleotide sequence: TGCGCCAGCAATTTACAGGGCCGCACAGATACGCAGTATTTT. It translates to CASNLQGRTDTQYF.

The chain couples TRBV6-1 to TRBJ2-7; D is uncertain. This CDR3 spans 11 amino acids. The germline V gene has CDR1 MNHNS and CDR2 SASEGT. Trimming shortened V by 2 bases and J by 3 bases, and 2 bases separated the two germline ends. The CDR3 reads CASSEIYEQYF. The DNA of the CDR3 is TGTGCCAGCAGTGAAATCTACGAGCAGTACTTC.

The chain couples TRBV9 to TRBJ1-3, with D tentatively TRBD1 (6 bases). V was trimmed by 4 bases and J by 0 bases, leaving 11 bases between them. Germline V gene sequence: CDR1 SGDLS, CDR2 YYNGEE. This CDR3 spans 15 amino acids. The CDR3 nucleotides read TGTGCCAGCAGCCGGACAGACAACTCTGGAAACACCATATATTTT. Its translation: CASSRTDNSGNTIYF.

This chain uses TRBV19 with TRBJ1-2; D is uncertain. This CDR3 is built from 12 residues. V dropped 5 bases and J dropped 5 bases, with 9 bases sitting between them. Germline V CDR1 and CDR2: LNHDA, SQIVND (reference sequence). The CDR3 sequence: CASSYSGYGYTF. The DNA of the CDR3 is TGTGCCAGTAGTTATTCGGGGTATGGCTACACCTTC.

The chain employs TRBV29-1 and TRBJ1-2; D is undetermined. The CDR3 runs 14 residues. Germline CDR1 and CDR2: SQVTM and ANQGSEA. Trimming left V 7 bases short and J 4 bases short, with 19 bases between. The CDR3 DNA follows: TGCAGCGCAACCCCCCCGACGGAATTCTATGGCTACACCTTC. The encoded protein is CSATPPTEFYGYTF.

This chain joins TRBV19 and TRBJ1-2; 8 bases line up with TRBD1. The V segment lost 10 bases and the J segment 2 bases; nucleotides outside the gene matches: 12. There are 15 residues in the CDR3. The germline V gene encodes CDR1 LNHDA and CDR2 SQIVND (reference sequence). CDR3 DNA sequence: TGTGCCATACTAACCCCCGGACAGGGCAACTATGGCTACACCTTC. Encoded protein: CAILTPGQGNYGYTF. Based on the CDR3 plus reference TRBV19 and TRBJ1-2, the full variable domain is DGGITQSPKYLFRKEGQNVTLSCEQNLNHDAMYWYRQDPGQGLRLIYYSQIVNDFQKGDIAEGYSVSREKKESFPLTVTSAQKNPTAFYLCAILTPGQGNYGYTFGSGTRLTVV.

This sequence joins TRBV11-2 and TRBJ2-7; D uncertain. V was pared by 0 bases and J by 6 bases, with 12 bases between. This CDR3 spans 14 amino acids. The germline CDR1 and CDR2 sequences are SGHAT and FQNNGV. The CDR3 region is CASSLEWQPREQYF. The CDR3 nucleotides read TGTGCCAGCAGCTTAGAGTGGCAGCCACGCGAGCAGTACTTC. Full variable domain (remainder filled in from reference TRBV11-2 and TRBJ2-7): EAGVAQSPRYKIIEKRQSVAFWCNPISGHATLYWYQQILGQGPKLLIQFQNNGVVDDSQLPKDRFSAERLKGVDSTLKIQPAKLEDSAVYLCASSLEWQPREQYFGPGTRLTVT.

The CDR3 DNA follows: TGTGCCACCTCCAGGGCGGGCACTGAAGCTTTCTTT. It specifies CATSRAGTEAFF. This chain connects TRBV10-3 to TRBJ1-1; D is perhaps TRBD1 (5 bases). CDR1 and CDR2 (germline): ENHRY, SYGVKD. This CDR3 region has 12 residues. The V and J ends lost 10 bases and 4 bases respectively, with 13 bases between them.

This chain links TRBV19 with TRBJ1-1; D not resolved. The CDR3 is 12 residues long. V lost 5 bases, J lost 7 bases, and 11 bases lay in between. In germline, CDR1 is LNHDA, CDR2 SQIVND (reference sequence). In DNA, the CDR3 is TGTGCCAGTAGTCCTCGGACGTTTGAAGCTTTCTTT. Translated: CASSPRTFEAFF.

In its sample, this clone was seen a few times. The chain couples TRBV6-9 to TRBJ1-1; D unclear. CDR1 MNHGY and CDR2 SVAAGI come from the germline V gene. The V end lost 8 bases, the J end lost 11 bases, and 15 bases lay between the germline ends. The CDR3 length is 11 residues. In DNA form, the CDR3 reads TGTGCCAGCGCGTTGAGTTGGAAGGCTTTCTTT. It yields the protein CASALSWKAFF.

The chain has TRBV6-2 or TRBV6-3 and TRBJ1-5; TRBD1 is a possible D gene (6 bases). The CDR3 length is 15 residues. Germline values: CDR1 MNHEY, CDR2 SVGEGT. Trimming pared 2 bases from V and 6 bases from J, leaving 14 bases between. The CDR3 loop is CASSYLPGVGQPQHF. CDR3 nucleotide sequence: TGTGCCAGCAGTTACCTGCCAGGGGTAGGTCAGCCCCAGCATTTT.

V is TRBV7-3 and J is TRBJ2-6, with D tentatively TRBD1 (5 bases). The germline V gene encodes CDR1 SGHTA and CDR2 FQGTGA. CDR3 length: 16 amino acids. V was trimmed by 6 bases and J by 0 bases, leaving 12 bases between them. The CDR3 DNA is TGTGCCAGCAGTCTAGACAGCACCTCTGGGGCCAACGTCCTGACTTTC. Its translation: CASSLDSTSGANVLTF.

The CDR3 sequence: CAWSTDRVLWTEAFF. The CDR3 nucleotides are TGTGCCTGGAGCACGGACAGGGTCCTGTGGACTGAAGCTTTCTTT. The genes are TRBV30 and TRBJ1-1; 8 bases match TRBD1. V dropped 3 bases and J dropped 5; count of bases not matched to a gene: 11. Germline CDR1 and CDR2: GTSNPN and SVGIG (reference sequence). CDR3 length equals 15 residues.

The chain links TRBV4-1 to TRBJ2-7; 7 nucleotides match TRBD2. This CDR3 region has 15 residues. Germline V lookup: CDR1 MGHRA, CDR2 YSYEKL. The J segment lost 0 bases and the V segment lost 1 base, leaving 3 bases of the junction unmatched. In DNA form, the CDR3 reads TGCGCCAGCAGCCAAGTAGCGGGTGACTCCTACGAGCAGTACTTC. Translation: CASSQVAGDSYEQYF.

V and J are TRBV9 and TRBJ2-3; a weak D match, TRBD2 (5 bases). Per germline, CDR1 SGDLS and CDR2 YYNGEE. This CDR3 spans 14 amino acids. V lost 3 bases and J lost 6, with 14 bases in between. CDR3 nucleotide sequence: TGTGCCAGCAGCGCGGCCGGGAAAGGGGATACGCAGTATTTT. Amino acids: CASSAAGKGDTQYF.